This T cell receptor beta chain was captured by sequencing in a study of blood T cell repertoires in COVID-19. Study in general: Sites in the United States, Italy and Spain provided acute and convalescent COVID-19 samples. PBMCs, B-cell-depleted T cells, or T cells provided the cDNA or gDNA that made up the material.

Authors' data handling: Nucleated cell number was recorded as an estimate derived from reference gene primer amplification. TCRdb's copy holds only in-frame clones and misses some; the assay was immunoSEQ multiplex PCR. V and J calls and clone size are given by that table; D and trimming were obtained from the DNA. The sample lists over 100,000 clones, 75% to 90% seen once, with about 4.5% in the top ten. V was cut by 5 bases and J by 1 base, with 11 bases left in between. The CDR3 extends over 14 amino acids. Germline V CDR1 and CDR2: LNHDA, SQIVND (reference sequence). The material sequenced was peripheral blood. The receptor comes from a middle-aged man with acute or convalescent COVID-19. This chain joins TRBV19 and TRBJ2-5; D not resolved. In DNA, the CDR3 is TGTGCCAGTAGTTTAAGACACCTCCAAGAGACCCAGTACTTC. Translation gives CASSLRHLQETQYF.